The 15 T cell receptor beta chains below all came from one sample that was sequenced in a study of CD8+CD57+ T cells in acquired aplastic anemia. Both TCR beta VDJ combination and CDR3 sequence profiling were carried out. Genomic DNA was the template for this profiling. TCRdb passed the reads through MiXCR, listing each CDR3 protein once. The sample lists 35,000 to 45,000 distinct CDR3 sequences, about two thirds occurring once. Sample: sorted CD4+, CD8+, or CD8+CD57+ T cells (not recorded which) from PBMCs. These receptors originate from a human donor in good health, serving as a control.

This clonotype was observed at least ten times. The chain couples TRBV10-2 to TRBJ1-1; D gene ambiguous. Germline assignment: CDR1 WSHSY and CDR2 SAAADI. V dropped 7 bases and J dropped 1 base, with 13 bases sitting between them. The CDR3 sequence is 14 residues long. CDR3: CASIVEVGNTEAFF. The CDR3 region has the DNA TGCGCCAGCATTGTCGAAGTTGGGAACACTGAAGCTTTCTTT.

This clonotype was seen many times. The V call is TRBV13, the J call TRBJ2-2; D gene unclear. The CDR3 is 14 residues long. The V end lost 0 bases, the J end lost 8 bases, and 10 bases lay between the germline ends. Looked up from germline, CDR1 is PRHDT and CDR2 is FYEKMQ (reference sequence). CDR3 amino acids: CASSLGDSEGELFF. CDR3 nucleotides: TGTGCCAGCAGCTTAGGGGATTCTGAGGGGGAGCTGTTTTTT.

The table lists this clonotype with a count of one. A much larger clone sits a single nucleotide away, making a read error possible. The chain is built from TRBV28 and TRBJ2-5, with D possibly called TRBD1 or TRBD2 (5 bases each). The CDR3 loop spans 16 amino acids. The V gene's germline CDR1 is MDHEN and CDR2 SYDVKM. This CDR3 is CASSFPGALIQETQCF. Written as DNA, the CDR3 is TGTGCCAGCAGTTTCCCCGGGGCTCTCATTCAAGAGACCCAGTGCTTC.

The chain combines TRBV7-8 with TRBJ2-1; 9 positions match TRBD1. V dropped 5 bases and J dropped 8; count of bases not matched to a gene: 4. Germline V gene data show CDR1 as SGHVS and CDR2 as FQNEAQ. CDR3 length: 13 residues. In nucleotides, the CDR3 is TGTGCCAGCAGCCAAGACAGGGGGGATGAGCAGTTCTTC. It is translated as CASSQDRGDEQFF.

This chain joins TRBV11-1 and TRBJ1-5; a possible D gene is TRBD1 (5 bases). CDR1 is SGHAT and CDR2 is FQDESV in the germline V gene (reference sequence). V shed 5 bases and J shed 3 bases, with 17 bases lying between them. This CDR3 spans 16 amino acids. This CDR3 is CASSPYTSGSNQPQHF. DNA for the CDR3: TGTGCCAGCAGCCCATACACCTCAGGGTCCAATCAGCCCCAGCATTTT.

The chain carries TRBV24-1 and TRBJ2-5; TRBD2 might be the D (6 bases). The germline gives CDR1 KGHDR, CDR2 SFDVKD. The CDR3 totals 14 residues. Trimming pared 5 bases from V and 5 bases from J, leaving 14 bases between. As DNA, the CDR3 is TGTGCCACCAGTGCCGGGAGTATAGGGGAGACCCAGTACTTC. This sequence encodes CATSAGSIGETQYF.

The chain links TRBV7-3 to TRBJ1-1; TRBD1 might be the D (5 bases). The V end lost 5 bases, the J end lost 5 bases, and 15 bases lay between the germline ends. The CDR3 is made up of 14 amino acids. Germline V gene sequence: CDR1 SGHTA, CDR2 FQGTGA. The CDR3 sequence is CASSPGAGGTEAFF. The CDR3 DNA is TGTGCCAGCAGCCCTGGGGCAGGAGGGACTGAAGCTTTCTTT.

CDR3 loop: CASSSLIASPLHF. The CDR3 bases are TGTGCCAGCAGCTCCCTGATTGCGTCACCCCTCCACTTT. The chain links TRBV11-3 to TRBJ1-6, with D hard to call. The CDR3 is 13 amino acids. CDR1 is SGHNT, CDR2 YENEEA, per germline. Deletions cut 4 bases from V and 10 bases from J, with 11 bases between. Combining the CDR3 with reference TRBV11-3 and TRBJ1-6 gives the whole variable domain EAGVVQSPRYKIIEKKQPVAFWCNPISGHNTLYWYLQNLGQGPELLIRYENEEAVDDSQLPKDRFSAERLKGVDSTLKIQPAELGDSAVYLCASSSLIASPLHFGNGTRLTVT.

With regard to this clonotype: This may be a read error, as it is one base from a much larger clone. The chain couples TRBV4-3 to TRBJ2-4, with 8 bases fitting TRBD1. Germline V gene sequence: CDR1 LGHNA, CDR2 YSLEER. The CDR3 totals 16 residues. The CDR3 reads CAGSPNAGGAANIQYF. The CDR3 coding sequence is TGCGCCGGCAGCCCGAATGCAGGGGGCGCGGCAAACATTCAGTACTTC.

This clonotype was detected a few times. The chain is built from TRBV2 and TRBJ2-7, with D possibly matching TRBD1 (6 bases). Germline V gene sequence: CDR1 SNHLY, CDR2 FYNNEI. Trimming took off 6 bases at V and 2 bases at J, with 14 bases between the two ends. The CDR3 extends over 14 amino acids. The CDR3 region has the DNA TGTGCCAGCAGCCTCCGGGACACAACCTACGAGCAGTACTTC. Amino acids: CASSLRDTTYEQYF.

The chain recombines TRBV5-1 with TRBJ1-6; no clear D gene. Deletions cut 0 bases from V and 6 bases from J, with 13 bases between. Germline CDR1 SGHRS, CDR2 YFSETQ. This CDR3 comprises 16 residues. The CDR3 DNA reads as TGCGCCAGCAGCTTGGTTGACCAGCGAGGTAATTCACCCCTCCACTTT. Translated, it gives CASSLVDQRGNSPLHF.

DNA for the CDR3: TGCAGTGCTAGAGATGTGACAAGCTCCTATAATTCACCCCTCCACTTT. As protein: CSARDVTSSYNSPLHF. This sequence joins TRBV20-1 and TRBJ1-6, with D uncertain. The CDR3 contains 16 residues. Trimming removed 0 bases from V and 0 bases from J, with 9 bases in between. Germline values: CDR1 DFQATT, CDR2 SNEGSKA (reference sequence).

The rearrangement uses TRBV29-1 and TRBJ1-5, with D possibly being TRBD1 (5 bases). V was cut by 4 bases and J by 2 bases, with 9 bases left in between. This CDR3 is built from 13 residues. Per the germline V gene, CDR1 is SQVTM and CDR2 is ANQGSEA. The CDR3 here is CSVVDSGNQPQHF. The CDR3 DNA sequence: TGCAGCGTTGTAGACAGTGGCAATCAGCCCCAGCATTTT.

This clonotype was recorded once. The genes are TRBV7-3 and TRBJ1-2, with D possibly matching TRBD1 (5 bases). The CDR3 is 13 residues long. V was shortened by 2 bases and J by 3 bases, with 7 bases between the two germline ends. Germline V gene sequence: CDR1 SGHTA, CDR2 FQGTGA. CDR3 sequence: CASSLEGDYGYTF. CDR3 bases: TGTGCCAGCAGCTTAGAAGGGGACTATGGCTACACCTTC.

CDR3 region: CATATGGRVGYTF. Written as DNA, the CDR3 is TGTGCCACCGCGACAGGGGGACGGGTTGGCTACACCTTC. J is TRBJ1-2 and V is TRBV19; 9 positions match TRBD1. The V gene's germline CDR1 is LNHDA and CDR2 SQIVND (reference sequence). This CDR3 has 13 amino acids. The V and J ends lost 10 bases and 7 bases, in that order; junction bases with no gene match: 10.